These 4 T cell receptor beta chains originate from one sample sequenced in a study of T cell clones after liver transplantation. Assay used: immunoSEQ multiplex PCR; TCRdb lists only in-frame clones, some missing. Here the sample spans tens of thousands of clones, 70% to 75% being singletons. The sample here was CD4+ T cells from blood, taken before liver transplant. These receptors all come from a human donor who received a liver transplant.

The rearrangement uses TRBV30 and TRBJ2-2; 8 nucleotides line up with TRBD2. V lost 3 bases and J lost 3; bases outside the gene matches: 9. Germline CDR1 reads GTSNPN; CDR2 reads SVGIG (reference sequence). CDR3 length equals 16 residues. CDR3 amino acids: CAWSLGRGAYTGELFF. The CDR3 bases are TGTGCCTGGAGCCTAGGGCGGGGGGCTTACACCGGGGAGCTGTTTTTT.

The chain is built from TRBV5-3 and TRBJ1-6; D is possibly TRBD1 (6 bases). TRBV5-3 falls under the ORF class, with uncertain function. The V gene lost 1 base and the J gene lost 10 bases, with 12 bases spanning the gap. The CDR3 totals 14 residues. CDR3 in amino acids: CARSLPGEESPLHF. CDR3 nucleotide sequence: TGTGCCAGAAGCTTGCCAGGGGAAGAGTCACCCCTCCACTTT.

CDR3 in DNA: TGTGCCACCAGCAGAGACCTCTTGCGGAATAGCAATCAGCCCCAGCATTTT. Translation gives CATSRDLLRNSNQPQHF. The V and J genes are TRBV15 and TRBJ1-5; D ambiguous. Germline CDR1 LNHNV, CDR2 YYDKDF (reference sequence). V was clipped by 0 bases and J by 0 bases, with 12 bases between them. The CDR3 has 17 amino acids.

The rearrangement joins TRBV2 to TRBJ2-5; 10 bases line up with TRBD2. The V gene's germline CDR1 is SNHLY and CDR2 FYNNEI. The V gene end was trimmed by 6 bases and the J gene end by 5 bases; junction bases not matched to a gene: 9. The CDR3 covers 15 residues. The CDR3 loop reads CASRSSGGAVETQYF. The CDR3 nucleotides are TGTGCCAGCAGGTCTAGCGGGGGAGCGGTTGAGACCCAGTACTTC.